The T cell receptor (beta chain) under discussion was sequenced for a study of beta chain features in type 1 diabetes (dated by TCRdb to 2017 to 2018). With respect to the entire study: Mean age, gender distribution, total cell number and subset yield did not differ between patients and healthy donors. A total of about 100,000,000 sorted cells were examined across all samples, and RNA yield correlated strongly with the number of cells per subset. The study compared the TCRB repertoires of sorted circulating CD4+ T cell subsets in recently diagnosed type 1 diabetes patients with those in matched healthy donors. Regulatory and stem cell-like memory subsets were obtained from only 8 patients and about eight healthy donors, while naive and central memory subsets were obtained from all 28 donors.

Points on this clone: Its cognate antigen has yet to be identified. One base away there is no much larger clone; base qualities are not given.

All of the isolated RNA was reverse transcribed with the High Capacity cDNA Reverse Transcription Kit, so expressed TCRB transcripts were sequenced. Deep immunoSEQ sequencing was performed on naive, central memory and regulatory T cell samples, with an average of around 3.4 million total reads per sample. Sorted cells were lysed in RLT buffer, and RNA was extracted using DNase-treated RNeasy Micro or Mini kits according to cell number. To prevent cross-contamination, each cell subset was processed individually, whereas patient and healthy donor samples were processed jointly. The immunoSEQ multiplex PCR was used to amplify TCRB sequences from cDNA, yielding 87-bp fragments that span the CDR3 region. The amplicons were sequenced using the Illumina HiSeq platform. The authors' pipeline ran thus. Synthetic template baselines were used to correct PCR bias computationally, reads within Hamming distance 2 were collapsed, and singletons that could not be merged were discarded. By aligning reads against IMGT, V, D and J genes, CDR3 length, and insertions or deletions at six rearrangement sites were assigned. Within each subset, clonotype counts were normalized to the number of sorted cells before true diversity and Gini coefficients were calculated with the tcR R package. The overlap coefficient, calculated on TCRB nucleotide sequences, was used to quantify repertoire sharing. As a proxy for the pre-selection repertoire, out-of-frame TCRB sequences from naive cells were analyzed. This is the immuneACCESS table as TCRdb keeps it, with only in-frame sequences that have V and J called. A part of the clones is gone; compared with another copy, unresolved V genes explain less than half, and the rest is unexplained. V and J calls and clone size follow that table, whereas D and trimming were derived from the DNA. Within this sample are about 250,000 clones, with about 14% of them counted one time only. The top ten clonotypes cover about 0.026% of the sample.

Including cysteine and phenylalanine, the CDR3 has 13 amino acids. The sequence is cut down to CDR3 DNA, 39 bases in frame from base 1. The V end loses 8 bases and the J end loses 4 bases, and a stretch of 12 bases separates them. The germline V gene gives CDR1 as SGHDN and CDR2 as FVKESK. Broad study findings and their caveats: Shorter templates might be favored by PCR, yet because patient and control samples were amplified and corrected together, any such skew would affect both groups equally. Fewer insertions and more nucleotide deletions at VDJ recombination sites were observed in patients with type 1 diabetes, implying thymic rearrangement abnormalities. Because the HLA sub-analyses included only small numbers of individuals, any influence of HLA type on TCRB rearrangement was left unresolved. A moderate but significant shortening of TCRB CDR3 length was observed in type 1 diabetes patients in all four CD4+ subsets. The naive, central memory and regulatory TCRB repertoires appeared to resemble one another more closely among patients than among healthy donors. Because cDNA was sequenced instead of genomic DNA, highly expressing activated cells could be over-represented, though the groups showed no difference in activation or CD3 levels.

Each donor gave one peripheral blood draw, roughly 110 mL on average, collected into heparinised tubes. A BD FACSAria II and a panel including CD45RO, CCR7, CD25, CD127, CD95 and CD27 were used to sort naive, central memory, regulatory and stem cell-like memory CD4+ T cells. A purity above 95% was achieved for all sorted populations. Right away, PBMCs were isolated by Lymphoprep density gradient centrifugation and were stained directly, with no culture step. So that batch effects would be minimized, each experiment stained and sorted samples in pairs, pairing one healthy donor with one patient. This chain is built from TRBV14 and TRBJ2-1; perhaps TRBD1 is the D gene, with 6 bases matching. Sequenced sample: naive CD4+ T cells from blood. According to the study, the label for this sample's cell subset or site signals: true naive CD4+ T cells. The source of this sequence is a woman in her thirties or forties in good health. CDR3 region: CASGQGPYNEQFF. The nucleotide sequence reads TGTGCCAGCGGTCAGGGGCCTTACAATGAGCAGTTCTTC.